These 6 T cell receptor beta chains were sequenced from one sample in a study of T cells in Graves' hyperthyroidism and ophthalmopathy. Using RNA transcripts as the source, TCR beta CDR3 regions were amplified. Carried out on the TCR CDR3, a first-round RT-PCR used the HTBI primer set. TCRdb reprocessed the multiplex PCR reads with MiXCR, giving one entry per CDR3 protein. Of around 400,000 distinct CDR3 sequences listed, 15% to 19% are singletons. Specimen: blood. These receptors were obtained from a woman aged 18 to 35 with Graves' hyperthyroidism that later progressed to Graves' ophthalmopathy.

This clonotype has a count of ten or more. The rearrangement joins TRBV7-9 to TRBJ2-7; 9 nucleotides match TRBD1. CDR1 is SEHNR, CDR2 FQNEAQ, per germline (reference sequence). Trimming removed 1 base from V and 2 bases from J; junction bases left unmatched: 6. The CDR3 sequence is 16 residues long. The CDR3 DNA sequence: TGTGCCAGCAGCTTAGGATACAGGGGGCTTACCTACGAGCAGTACTTC. Its translation is CASSLGYRGLTYEQYF.

At least ten counts were recorded for this clonotype. V is TRBV12-3 or TRBV12-4 and J is TRBJ1-1; D gene unclear. Trimming shortened V by 5 bases and J by 1 base, and 8 bases separated the two germline ends. CDR3 length equals 13 residues. CDR3 loop: CASSRVENTEAFF. As DNA, the CDR3 is TGTGCCAGCAGTCGGGTGGAGAACACTGAAGCTTTCTTT.

The sample holds many counts of this clonotype. This chain links TRBV11-2 with TRBJ2-7, with 7 nucleotides matching TRBD2. V dropped 4 bases and J dropped 3; count of bases not matched to a gene: 9. Germline V gives CDR1 SGHAT, CDR2 FQNNGV. The CDR3 is made up of 15 amino acids. In DNA form, the CDR3 reads TGTGCCAGCAGCTACCCGGGAGCGGGAATCTACGAGCAGTACTTC. Its translation: CASSYPGAGIYEQYF.

This clonotype was seen repeatedly, ten times or more. This chain links TRBV20-1 with TRBJ1-5; tentatively, D is TRBD1 (5 bases). The V and J ends lost 3 bases and 6 bases respectively, with 18 bases between them. This CDR3 has 15 amino acids. The germline CDR1 and CDR2 sequences are DFQATT and SNEGSKA (reference sequence). The CDR3 sequence is CSASLPQGTSQPQHF. DNA for the CDR3: TGCAGTGCTAGTCTTCCGCAGGGTACTAGTCAGCCCCAGCATTTT.

This clonotype has more than one count but fewer than ten. The chain couples TRBV7-3 to TRBJ2-2; the match to TRBD2 covers 14 bases. Germline assignment: CDR1 SGHTA and CDR2 FQGTGA. Trimming removed 2 bases from V and 8 bases from J; junction bases left unmatched: 7. The CDR3 loop spans 17 amino acids. CDR3 bases: TGTGCCAGCAGCTTACTGCCGGGACTAGCGGGAGCAGGGGAGCTGTTTTTT. Encoded protein: CASSLLPGLAGAGELFF.

As for this clonotype: A much more abundant neighbour one base away suggests this may be a read error. The genes are TRBV24-1 and TRBJ2-5; D gene ambiguous. The CDR3 contains 13 residues. Germline CDR1 reads KGHDR; CDR2 reads SFDVKD. CDR3 loop: CAASDGSQETQYF. The CDR3 DNA reads as TGTGCCGCCAGTGATGGATCACAAGAGACCCAGTACTTC.